This TCR beta chain stems from a study of cytomegalovirus exposure and HLA in healthy donors. Assay used: immunoSEQ multiplex PCR; TCRdb lists only in-frame clones, some missing. There are about 190,000 clones in the sample; 84% occur only once, and approximately 3% lies in the top ten. This CDR3 spans 12 amino acids. The germline CDR1 and CDR2 sequences are MNHNS and SASEGT. The V gene lost 2 bases and the J gene lost 10 bases, with 11 bases spanning the gap. Broader study findings: Cytomegalovirus association was assigned to 150 to 200 TCR beta chains.

As to this clone: No antigen is known for it.

Sequenced input: PBMCs. The genes are TRBV6-1 and TRBJ1-1; D possibly corresponds to TRBD1 (5 bases). This sequence originates from a young woman in good health and CMV-seropositive. The CDR3 DNA reads TGTGCCAGCAGTGAACTAAGGGGAGGAGCTTTCTTT. Its protein product is CASSELRGGAFF.